Below, 29 T cell receptor beta chains from the same sample are listed, as sequenced in a study of OX40 agonist ivuxolimab in advanced cancers. Data came from immunoSEQ multiplex PCR; TCRdb stores just in-frame clones and leaves some out. Seen here are tens of thousands of clones, 85% to 95% observed once, and the top ten hold more than 0.6%. The source was CD4+ or CD8+ T cells sorted from blood, collected in a trial of the OX40 agonist ivuxolimab. The receptors derive from an adult with an advanced solid tumor such as melanoma, head and neck, liver or kidney cancer.

This chain uses TRBV20-1 with TRBJ2-1; D uncertain. The CDR3 is 10 residues long. Germline CDR1 reads DFQATT; CDR2 reads SNEGSKA (reference sequence). V shed 6 bases and J shed 3 bases, with 3 bases lying between them. In DNA, the CDR3 is TGCAGTGCCTACTACAATGAGCAGTTCTTC. It yields the protein CSAYYNEQFF.

The rearrangement links TRBV6-6 to TRBJ1-1, with TRBD1 identical over 7 bases. Germline CDR1 is MNHNY and CDR2 is SVGAGI (reference sequence). The CDR3 has 15 amino acids. Unmatched junction bases numbered 11, after V lost 8 bases and J lost 2 bases. The CDR3 region is CASHPTGQINTEAFF. CDR3 DNA sequence: TGTGCCAGCCACCCGACGGGACAGATAAACACTGAAGCTTTCTTT.

V and J are TRBV29-1 and TRBJ1-2; 9 positions match TRBD1. Germline values: CDR1 SQVTM, CDR2 ANQGSEA. After removal of 3 bases from V and 8 bases from J, the junction contained 4 bases not matched to a gene. This CDR3 is built from 12 residues. The CDR3 DNA is TGCAGCGTTGACACAGGGGGCCGCGGCTACACCTTC. Protein product: CSVDTGGRGYTF.

Comments on this clone: Other nucleotide sequences in the sample specify the same CDR3. The genes are TRBV7-2 and TRBJ2-1; 10 positions match TRBD2. Germline lookup yields CDR1 SGHTA and CDR2 FQGNSA. The ends lost 2 bases at V and 3 bases at J; junction bases unmatched: 4. The CDR3 extends over 16 amino acids. CDR3 sequence (DNA): TGTGCCAGCAGCTTATCTAGGACTAGCGGCTACAATGAGCAGTTCTTC. Its protein is CASSLSRTSGYNEQFF.

The chain is built from TRBV5-1 and TRBJ2-1; the match to TRBD1 covers 9 bases. The CDR3 is 15 residues long. CDR1 SGHRS and CDR2 YFSETQ come from the germline V gene. J lost 7 bases, V lost 2 bases, and 7 bases had no gene match. Here the CDR3 DNA reads TGCGCCAGCAGCTTAGTACAGGGGGCACTTAATGAGCAGTTCTTC. Translation: CASSLVQGALNEQFF. Full variable domain (outside the CDR3, taken from reference TRBV5-1 and TRBJ2-1): KAGVTQTPRYLIKTRGQQVTLSCSPISGHRSVSWYQQTPGQGLQFLFEYFSETQRNKGNFPGRFSGRQFSNSRSEMNVSTLELGDSALYLCASSLVQGALNEQFFGPGTRLTVL.

The chain couples TRBV5-4 to TRBJ2-2; D remains ambiguous. Trimming cost V 4 bases and J 3 bases, with 4 bases left between them. The V gene's germline CDR1 is SGHNT and CDR2 YYREEE (reference sequence). CDR3 length: 12 amino acids. CDR3 DNA: TGTGCCAGCAGCATTGACACCGGGGAGCTGTTTTTT. Translation gives CASSIDTGELFF.

CDR3 in amino acids: CASSLGGRLSPLHF. The DNA for the CDR3 is TGTGCCAGCAGCTTAGGGGGCAGGCTGTCACCCCTCCACTTT. The V and J genes are TRBV7-9 and TRBJ1-6, with D possibly being TRBD1 (5 bases). V lost 1 base and J lost 10, with 11 bases in between. CDR1 and CDR2 (germline): SEHNR, FQNEAQ (reference sequence). The CDR3 totals 14 residues.

The gene calls are TRBV6-1 and TRBJ2-1; no clear D. Trimming left V 4 bases short and J 9 bases short, with 7 bases between. The germline V gene has CDR1 MNHNS and CDR2 SASEGT. This CDR3 has 11 residues. CDR3 in amino acids: CASSGWPEQFF. CDR3 DNA: TGTGCCAGCAGTGGGTGGCCTGAGCAGTTCTTC.

The chain carries TRBV4-2 and TRBJ1-1; maybe TRBD1 (6 bases). Trimming pared 5 bases from V and 5 bases from J, leaving 18 bases between. This CDR3 contains 15 residues. CDR1 and CDR2 from the germline V gene are LGHNA and YNFKEQ. The chain's CDR3 is CASSSNFVRGTEAFF. CDR3 coding DNA: TGTGCCAGCAGCTCCAATTTTGTGAGGGGGACTGAAGCTTTCTTT.

This clone showed up just once. V is TRBV7-9 and J is TRBJ2-1, with D possibly being TRBD2 (5 bases). Germline V gene sequence: CDR1 SEHNR, CDR2 FQNEAQ (reference sequence). This CDR3 is 14 amino acids long. Between the trimmed V and J ends, which lost 3 bases and 9 bases, there was a span of 15 bases. CDR3 loop: CASSLIAPPAEQFF. As DNA, the CDR3 is TGTGCCAGCAGCTTGATAGCGCCCCCGGCTGAGCAGTTCTTC.

The V and J genes are TRBV4-1 and TRBJ1-2; 11 bases match TRBD1. The V segment lost 4 bases and the J segment 0 bases; nucleotides outside the gene matches: 1. Germline lookup yields CDR1 MGHRA and CDR2 YSYEKL. This CDR3 comprises 15 residues. The CDR3 reads CASSPGQGANYGYTF. DNA of the CDR3: TGCGCCAGCAGCCCGGGACAGGGGGCTAACTATGGCTACACCTTC.

V is TRBV5-6 and J is TRBJ2-5; TRBD2 matches 14 bases. The CDR3 extends over 17 amino acids. Germline CDR1 reads SGHDT; CDR2 reads YYEEEE. V lost 4 bases to trimming and J lost 7 bases; unmatched junction nucleotides: 12. The CDR3 spells CASSLNFRLAGGPTQYF. Here the CDR3 DNA reads TGTGCCAGCAGCCTAAATTTTAGACTAGCGGGAGGGCCGACCCAGTACTTC.

The rearrangement uses TRBV6-4 and TRBJ2-4, with D possibly matching TRBD2 (6 bases). The V gene lost 2 bases and the J gene lost 0 bases, with 17 bases spanning the gap. The germline CDR1 and CDR2 sequences are MRHNA and SNTAGT. The CDR3 has 18 amino acids. The CDR3 DNA reads TGTGCCAGCAGTGACGGGGCGGGATGGGGACTAGCCAAAAACATTCAGTACTTC. It yields the protein CASSDGAGWGLAKNIQYF.

This chain uses TRBV28 with TRBJ2-7; no firm D call. The CDR3 is made up of 11 amino acids. V lost 3 bases, J lost 5 bases, and 5 bases lay in between. Germline V gives CDR1 MDHEN, CDR2 SYDVKM. CDR3 nucleotide sequence: TGTGCCAGCAGTTTCCGGAACGAGCAGTACTTC. It yields the protein CASSFRNEQYF.

The V and J genes are TRBV6-5 and TRBJ2-7; 9 nucleotides line up with TRBD2. The CDR3 has 14 amino acids. After removal of 6 bases from V and 2 bases from J, the junction contained 5 bases not matched to a gene. Germline-derived CDR1 and CDR2 are MNHEY and SVGAGI. The CDR3 protein is CASSQTSGAYEQYF. The CDR3, as DNA: TGTGCCAGCAGCCAGACTAGCGGCGCCTACGAGCAGTACTTC.

The rearrangement joins TRBV9 to TRBJ2-2; D tentatively fits TRBD1 or TRBD2 (5 bases each). Germline lookup yields CDR1 SGDLS and CDR2 YYNGEE. V was pared by 4 bases and J by 4 bases, with 17 bases between. CDR3 length: 16 amino acids. The CDR3 reads CASSPQGRGRTGELFF. The CDR3 DNA reads as TGTGCCAGCAGCCCTCAGGGACGCGGACGCACCGGGGAGCTGTTTTTT.

V is TRBV5-1 and J is TRBJ1-1; D is unresolved. The germline V and J ends were trimmed by 0 bases and 0 bases, with 12 bases remaining between them. Per germline, CDR1 SGHRS and CDR2 YFSETQ. The length of the CDR3 is 16 residues. CDR3 in amino acids: CASSLVVREMNTEAFF. CDR3 nucleotide sequence: TGCGCCAGCAGCTTGGTGGTCAGAGAAATGAACACTGAAGCTTTCTTT.

This chain joins TRBV28 and TRBJ2-7; the D gene is possibly TRBD1 (6 bases). Germline V gene lookup returns CDR1 MDHEN and CDR2 SYDVKM. V lost 5 bases and J lost 3, with 14 bases in between. The CDR3 length is 14 residues. The CDR3 DNA sequence: TGTGCCAGCAGTCAACCAGGGGAATACTACGAGCAGTACTTC. Translating it yields CASSQPGEYYEQYF.

V usage is TRBV7-9 and J usage is TRBJ2-1; D is undetermined. CDR3 length: 11 amino acids. Germline assignment: CDR1 SEHNR and CDR2 FQNEAQ (reference sequence). Trimming took 3 bases from V and 10 from J, leaving 7 bases between them. CDR3: CASSFYEEQFF. For the CDR3, the DNA is TGTGCCAGCAGCTTCTATGAGGAGCAGTTCTTC.

CDR3 loop: CASSRGQGRYEQYF. For the CDR3, the DNA is TGTGCCAGCAGCCGGGGACAGGGAAGGTACGAGCAGTACTTC. The chain has TRBV7-2 and TRBJ2-5, with 9 bases that match TRBD1. The J call could be wrong; TRBJ2-7 is a better fit for the DNA end. Germline CDR1 reads SGHTA; CDR2 reads FQGNSA. This CDR3 is 14 amino acids long.

The rearrangement joins TRBV7-3 to TRBJ1-3; 10 bases are shared with TRBD1. V was clipped by 2 bases and J by 3 bases; unmatched bases: 16. This CDR3 has 20 amino acids. Germline V gene lookup returns CDR1 SGHTA and CDR2 FQGTGA. The CDR3 sequence: CASSLCGGQGKNLRGNTIYF. The CDR3 DNA is TGTGCCAGCAGCTTATGTGGGGGACAGGGGAAAAACTTACGTGGAAACACCATATATTTT.

The chain joins TRBV19 to TRBJ1-1, with TRBD1 matching 9 bases. There are 16 residues in the CDR3. Germline lookup yields CDR1 LNHDA and CDR2 SQIVND (reference sequence). V was pared by 5 bases and J by 1 base, with 8 bases of the junction left unmatched. The chain's CDR3 is CASSPGTGFGNTEAFF. As DNA, the CDR3 is TGTGCCAGTAGTCCCGGGACAGGGTTCGGGAACACTGAAGCTTTCTTT.

The J gene is TRBJ1-2, the V gene TRBV6-1, with no clear D. Germline V CDR1 and CDR2: MNHNS, SASEGT. V lost 5 bases and J lost 6, with 4 bases in between. This CDR3 spans 10 amino acids. CDR3 in DNA: TGTGCCAGCAGTCTGAATGGCTACACCTTC. Translation: CASSLNGYTF.

The chain couples TRBV19 to TRBJ2-3; D not resolved. The germline V and J ends were trimmed by 3 bases and 4 bases, with 8 bases remaining between them. Germline CDR1 reads LNHDA; CDR2 reads SQIVND (reference sequence). The CDR3 sequence is 13 residues long. The CDR3 loop reads CASSIIGSDTQYF. CDR3 nucleotides: TGTGCCAGTAGTATCATTGGCTCAGATACGCAGTATTTT. Based on the CDR3 plus reference TRBV19 and TRBJ2-3, the full variable domain is DGGITQSPKYLFRKEGQNVTLSCEQNLNHDAMYWYRQDPGQGLRLIYYSQIVNDFQKGDIAEGYSVSREKKESFPLTVTSAQKNPTAFYLCASSIIGSDTQYFGPGTRLTVL.

V gene TRBV11-3 combines with J gene TRBJ2-1; 7 bases are a match to TRBD2. The CDR3 runs 19 residues. V shed 0 bases and J 4 bases; nucleotides not matched to a gene: 15. Per the germline V gene, CDR1 is SGHNT and CDR2 is YENEEA. The CDR3 spells CASSLELRLAEREYNEQFF. The CDR3 DNA follows: TGTGCCAGCAGCTTAGAACTTAGGCTAGCGGAGAGGGAGTACAATGAGCAGTTCTTC.

The chain couples TRBV4-3 to TRBJ2-2; the D call may be TRBD1 or TRBD2 (5 bases each). The CDR3 runs 15 residues. Trimming pared 0 bases from V and 5 bases from J, leaving 10 bases between. The germline gives CDR1 LGHNA, CDR2 YSLEER. CDR3 sequence: CASSQEGTLTGELFF. CDR3 bases: TGCGCCAGCAGCCAAGAAGGGACCCTTACCGGGGAGCTGTTTTTT.

V gene TRBV6-1 combines with J gene TRBJ1-2; 7 bases are a match to TRBD1. Germline V gene lookup returns CDR1 MNHNS and CDR2 SASEGT. The CDR3 is 13 amino acids. V lost 5 bases and J lost 2; bases outside the gene matches: 2. CDR3 sequence (DNA): TGTGCCAGCAGTTCACAGGGGAACTATGGCTACACCTTC. This codes for CASSSQGNYGYTF.

This chain joins TRBV2 and TRBJ2-5; no clear D. The CDR3 is 11 amino acids. The ends were cut back, 6 bases at V and 5 bases at J, with 7 bases in the middle. Germline assignment: CDR1 SNHLY and CDR2 FYNNEI. CDR3 amino acids: CASRVRETQYF. The CDR3 coding sequence is TGTGCCAGCAGGGTTCGCGAGACCCAGTACTTC. Full variable domain (outside the CDR3, taken from reference TRBV2 and TRBJ2-5): EPEVTQTPSHQVTQMGQEVILRCVPISNHLYFYWYRQILGQKVEFLVSFYNNEISEKSEIFDDQFSVERPDGSNFTLKIRSTKLEDSAMYFCASRVRETQYFGPGTRLLVL.

The rearrangement uses TRBV18 and TRBJ2-3, with D maybe TRBD1 (5 bases). The germline V gene has CDR1 KGHSH and CDR2 LQKENI. The CDR3 loop spans 15 amino acids. V was trimmed by 3 bases and J by 2 bases, leaving 12 bases between them. CDR3 amino acids: CASSPNGRVTDTQYF. Written as DNA, the CDR3 is TGTGCCAGCTCACCTAACGGCAGGGTCACAGATACGCAGTATTTT.